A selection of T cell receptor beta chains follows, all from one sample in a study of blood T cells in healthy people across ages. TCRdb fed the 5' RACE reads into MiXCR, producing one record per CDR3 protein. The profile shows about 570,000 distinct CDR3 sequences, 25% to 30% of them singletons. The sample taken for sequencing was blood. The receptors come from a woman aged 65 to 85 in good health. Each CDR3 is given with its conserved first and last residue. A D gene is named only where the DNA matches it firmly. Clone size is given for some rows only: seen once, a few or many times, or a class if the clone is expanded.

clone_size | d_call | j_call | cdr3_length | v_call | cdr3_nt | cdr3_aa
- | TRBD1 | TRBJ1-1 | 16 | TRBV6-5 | TGTGCCAGCAGTTCCGACAGGGGGAGAAGGAGCACTGAAGCTTTCTTT | CASSSDRGRRSTEAFF
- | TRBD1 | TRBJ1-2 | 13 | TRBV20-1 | TGCAGTGCTAGAGATTACAGGGGTCATGGCTACACCTTC | CSARDYRGHGYTF
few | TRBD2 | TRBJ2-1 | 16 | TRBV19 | TGTGCCAGTAGTATATTTCAGCGGGGGGGCCGTAATGAGCAGTTCTTC | CASSIFQRGGRNEQFF
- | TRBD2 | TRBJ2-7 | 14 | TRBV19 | TGTGCCAGTAGCCCTGGTCCGGGGGGACTCGAGCAGTACTTC | CASSPGPGGLEQYF
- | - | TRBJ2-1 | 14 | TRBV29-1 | TGCAGCGTTCGAGAGGACAGCTCCTACAATGAGCAGTTCTTC | CSVREDSSYNEQFF
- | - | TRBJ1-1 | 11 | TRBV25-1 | TGTGCCAACAGTTACGGGTTTGAAGCTTTCTTT | CANSYGFEAFF
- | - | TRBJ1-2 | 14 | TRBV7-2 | TGTGCCAGCAGCTTAGGGACCGTAACTTATGGCTACACCTTC | CASSLGTVTYGYTF
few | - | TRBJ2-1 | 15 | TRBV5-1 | TGCGCCAGCAGCTTGGGGGGGGCTAGCTACAATGAGCAGTTCTTC | CASSLGGASYNEQFF
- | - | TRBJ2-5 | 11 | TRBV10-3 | TGTGCCATCAGTGAAGGGAATGAGCAGCTCTTC | CAISEGNEQLF
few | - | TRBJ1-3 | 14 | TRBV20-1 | TGCAGTACTAGAGCAGGGGCGGGTGGAAACACCATATATTTT | CSTRAGAGGNTIYF
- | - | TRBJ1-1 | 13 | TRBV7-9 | TGTGCCAGCAGCTCAGAAGGGTGGGCTGAAGCTTTCTTT | CASSSEGWAEAFF
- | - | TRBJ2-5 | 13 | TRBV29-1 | TGCAGCGCGGGGGGACAGGTCAAGGGGACCCAGTACTTC | CSAGGQVKGTQYF
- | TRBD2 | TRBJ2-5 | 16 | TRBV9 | TGTGCCAGCAGCGTAGAAGCAGCGGGGCCTCAAGAGACCCAGTACTTC | CASSVEAAGPQETQYF